This is a list of T cell receptor beta chains from one sample in a study of blood T cell repertoires in COVID-19. Produced via immunoSEQ multiplex PCR; TCRdb's table is partial and in-frame only. The sample consists of 100,000 to 150,000 clones, around 86% of them appearing once. Specimen: peripheral blood. The receptors were gathered from a man aged 80 or over with active or convalescent COVID-19. The CDR3 runs from the conserved cysteine through the conserved F or W.

V,J,CDR3
TRBV7-2,TRBJ1-2,CASSLGGNYGYTF
TRBV6-2/TRBV6-3,TRBJ2-2,CASSPAGTSGTRDTGELFF
TRBV19,TRBJ2-6,CASSPATGSNVLTF
TRBV29-1,TRBJ2-3,CSVSWGGITDTQYF
TRBV19,TRBJ1-2,CASSISAGGSYGYTF
TRBV19,TRBJ2-1,CASNLRDRGFNEQFF
TRBV7-3,TRBJ2-2,CASSLTGTSGNTGELFF
TRBV29-1,TRBJ2-1,CSVGTGGFYNEQFF
TRBV25-1,TRBJ2-7,CASSEFASGYEQYF
TRBV28,TRBJ1-2,CASTLGVDYGYTF
TRBV19,TRBJ2-7,CASSISSALAYEQYF
TRBV3-1/TRBV3-2,TRBJ1-1,CASSQGANTEAFF
TRBV5-1,TRBJ2-7,CASSLDSEQYF
TRBV5-5,TRBJ2-1,CASSPGLAGNYNEQFF
TRBV12-3/TRBV12-4,TRBJ2-1,CATGGYQYNEQFF
TRBV19,TRBJ2-5,CASSILGTGAFGETQYF
TRBV19,TRBJ1-2,CASSGNRDSYGYTF
TRBV30,TRBJ1-2,CAWIEALRGYTF
TRBV7-2,TRBJ2-5,CASSLGPEEETQYF
TRBV27,TRBJ2-2,CASSLGSRGKAGELFF
TRBV18,TRBJ1-2,CASSPGQGHSYGYTF
TRBV2,TRBJ2-2,CASRRDLHTGELFF
TRBV19,TRBJ1-4,CASSTRTGPSYEKLFF
TRBV7-2,TRBJ2-3,CASSLVAVGTDTQYF
TRBV7-9,TRBJ1-6,CASSIRDRDNSPLHF
TRBV24-1,TRBJ2-3,CATADAQGGTDTQYF
TRBV13,TRBJ1-3,CASSPPIGDRRISGNTIYF